A single sample gave rise to the 3 T cell receptor beta chains below, sequenced in a study of shared clonotypes between healthy human individuals. The data were produced by immunoSEQ multiplex PCR, yet TCRdb's version contains in-frame clones alone and is incomplete. The sample carries some 630,000 clones, around 72% recorded once. The sequenced sample was memory CD4+ T cells sorted from blood. Subset given: CD45RA-negative fraction. Every receptor here comes from a woman aged 25 to 39 in good health.

The CDR3 nucleotides read TGTGCCAGTAGTACGGGACTAGCGGACATTCAGTACTTC. Translating it yields CASSTGLADIQYF. V usage is TRBV19 and J usage is TRBJ2-4; TRBD2 aligns across 11 bases. Germline CDR1 reads LNHDA; CDR2 reads SQIVND (reference sequence). The CDR3 has 13 amino acids. V trimming: 4 bases; J trimming: 8 bases; junction bases outside the gene matches: 1.

A few counts support this clone. V usage is TRBV10-3 and J usage is TRBJ2-5; D remains unclear. Looked up from germline, CDR1 is ENHRY and CDR2 is SYGVKD. The CDR3 extends over 13 amino acids. V shed 5 bases and J shed 5 bases, with 12 bases lying between them. The CDR3: CAISRLTSETQYF. CDR3 DNA sequence: TGTGCCATCAGTAGACTGACAAGTGAGACCCAGTACTTC.

The gene calls are TRBV18 and TRBJ1-5; D may be TRBD1 (6 bases). There are 16 residues in the CDR3. Deletions cut 2 bases from V and 0 bases from J, with 11 bases between. CDR1 is KGHSH and CDR2 is LQKENI in the germline V gene. The CDR3 DNA reads as TGTGCCAGCTCACCAGGGACATCGTTTAGCAATCAGCCCCAGCATTTT. As protein: CASSPGTSFSNQPQHF.